Sequencing of this TCR beta chain was carried out in a study of prognosis after radiotherapy for stage I lung cancer. Study background: Enrolled patients were those with stage I non-small cell lung cancer, a group that was recruited between early 2018 and January 2019. Patients were about a dozen men and 6 women aged about 53 to 90, median approximately 70 years.

Two sampling time points were used, and six milliliters of peripheral blood were drawn at each. The genomic DNA TCR beta CDR3 region underwent two rounds of multiplex PCR. First-round PCR, the initial amplification, used primers specific to each TRBV and TRBJ gene. TCRdb ran MiXCR on the multiplex PCR reads and lists one entry per CDR3 protein. This sample yields tens of thousands of distinct CDR3 sequences, of which about a quarter are seen a single time; 7.5% belongs to the top ten. Points on this clonotype: A much larger clone differs by one base, so this may be a read error. The conserved phenylalanine or tryptophan normally closing the CDR3 is absent here, so this likely arose from a read error.

The junction had 10 bases not matched to a gene; V was cut back by 2 bases and J by 8 bases. Germline CDR1 GTSNPN, CDR2 SVGIG (reference sequence). CDR3 length: 15 residues. The sequence derives from a donor aged 50 or older with non-small cell lung cancer. This chain uses TRBV30 with TRBJ1-2; the match to TRBD1 covers 11 bases. The specimen was PBMCs, collected before or after stereotactic body radiation therapy (not recorded which). The CDR3 DNA is TGTGCCTGGAGTATCCGTCTCGGGACAGGGGGAGGCTACACCCTC. This translates into CAWSIRLGTGGGYTL.